Below, one TCR beta chain is given with its context. Distinct nucleotide sequences in the sample also encode this CDR3. The CDR3 has 12 amino acids. V lost 2 bases and J lost 7, with 6 bases in between. CDR1 SGHVS and CDR2 FNYEAQ come from the germline V gene. These data belong to a study of OX40 agonist ivuxolimab in advanced cancers. Assay used: immunoSEQ multiplex PCR; TCRdb lists only in-frame clones, some missing. Of some 63,000 clones detected, 90% to 95% appear once; the ten largest clones hold about 19%. This chain joins TRBV7-6 and TRBJ1-5; no definite D call. This specimen was CD4+ or CD8+ T cells sorted from blood, taken in a trial of the OX40 agonist ivuxolimab. This clonotype originated in an adult with an advanced solid tumor such as melanoma, head and neck, liver or kidney cancer. CDR3 sequence (DNA): TGTGCCAGCAGCTTACCAGGCCAGCCCCAGCATTTT. Protein product: CASSLPGQPQHF.